This T cell receptor beta chain originates from a study of shared clonotypes between healthy human individuals. Findings and caveats of the study: For naive CD4 cells, approximately 5% of clonotypes were shared across a handful of donors. The study drew on few donors, limiting represented genetic and exposure-history diversity.

The authors loaded 200 ng DNA, 30,000 to 35,000 T cell genomes, into sorted-subset replicate PCRs. Authors' data handling: Junction-only sequences produced by ImmunoSEQ had no quality scores, so filtering differed. Generated by immunoSEQ multiplex PCR, the TCRdb table keeps only in-frame clones and is missing some. The DNA gave D and trimming, while V, J and clone size come from that table. The sample lists fewer than 1.4 million clones, approximately 80% occurring once. The CDR3 covers 15 residues. CDR1 and CDR2 (germline): ENHRY, SYGVKD. V was clipped by 5 bases and J by 1 base; unmatched bases: 6. About this clone itself: Antigen specificity is unknown.

The sequencing sample was made of memory CD4+ T cells from PBMCs. Sample subset: CD45RA-negative fraction. This rearrangement joins TRBV10-3 to TRBJ1-1; 8 nucleotides align to TRBD1. The receptor comes from a man aged 18-30 years in good health. Some clones in this sample may be carry-over from other donors' samples. The CDR3 protein is CAISNPTGANTEAFF. CDR3 nucleotides: TGTGCCATCAGTAACCCGACAGGGGCGAACACTGAAGCTTTCTTT.